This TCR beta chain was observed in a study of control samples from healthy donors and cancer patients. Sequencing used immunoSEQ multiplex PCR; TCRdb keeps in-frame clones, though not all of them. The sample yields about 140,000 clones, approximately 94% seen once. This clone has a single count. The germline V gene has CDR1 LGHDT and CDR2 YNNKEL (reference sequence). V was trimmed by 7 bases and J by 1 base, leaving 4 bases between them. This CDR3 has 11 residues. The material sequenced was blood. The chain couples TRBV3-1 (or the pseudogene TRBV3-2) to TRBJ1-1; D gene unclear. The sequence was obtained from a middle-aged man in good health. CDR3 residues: CASTRNTEAFF. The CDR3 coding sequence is TGTGCCAGCACTAGGAACACTGAAGCTTTCTTT.